The T cell receptor beta chain under discussion was sequenced for a study of T cell repertoires in cytomegalovirus infection. Turning to the study itself: Both CMV infection and a matching HLA type were indicated by public TCR beta signatures. Study-wide findings and caveats: CMV carriers with the relevant HLA were identified by cumulative public TCR beta family frequency. What dominated the ex vivo response were HLA-C-restricted CMV-specific TCR beta clonotypes.

This CDR3 region has 15 residues. J was trimmed by 7 bases and V by 3 bases; bases with no gene match: 9. Germline-derived CDR1 and CDR2 are MGHRA and YSYEKL. MiXCR, run by TCRdb on the reads, gives a single entry per CDR3 protein. The table shows hundreds of thousands of distinct CDR3 sequences, with 15% to 20% occurring only once. As concerns this clonotype: Antigen specificity is unknown.

The specimen was PBMCs. The receptor's source is a human donor in good health (CMV status not recorded). Some clones in this sample may be carry-over from other donors' samples. The gene calls are TRBV4-1 and TRBJ1-5; 7 nucleotides match TRBD1. The CDR3 coding sequence is TGCGCCAGCAGCCATCCCGACAGGGAGCGCCAGCCCCAGCATTTT. This translates into CASSHPDRERQPQHF.